The next 4 T cell receptor beta chains were all read from a single sample in a study of T cells expressing NK-cell markers (dated by TCRdb to between 2020 and 2021). To prepare the library, 5' RACE was applied. Sequencing instrument: Illumina HiSeq 2000. Following TCRdb reprocessing, every CDR3 protein sequence forms one entry, and DNA is not provided. This sample's table carries about 140,000 distinct CDR3 sequences. The ten top clones hold 9% to 15% of the sample. Sequencing was carried out using blood T cells: a sorted CD56 or NKG2C T cell subset, CD4+ or CD8+ T cells, or bulk PBMC T cells (not recorded which). Receptors originate from a man aged 18 to 30 in good health. Donor details come from another sample of the same person, matched by shared clones.

The chain couples TRBV6-1 to TRBJ2-7; lacking DNA, the TRBD1 call made by TCRdb goes unchecked. The germline V gene has CDR1 MNHNS and CDR2 SASEGT. CDR3 length equals 15 residues. The CDR3 reads CASSSTGTGSFEQYF.

This rearrangement joins TRBV5-1 to TRBJ2-4; TCRdb indicates TRBD2, and absent DNA this call remains unverified. Germline V gene lookup returns CDR1 SGHRS and CDR2 YFSETQ. The CDR3 is 16 residues long. The chain's CDR3 is CASSLSGEGRLNIQYF. The entire variable domain, with the rest obtained from reference TRBV5-1 and TRBJ2-4, is as follows: KAGVTQTPRYLIKTRGQQVTLSCSPISGHRSVSWYQQTPGQGLQFLFEYFSETQRNKGNFPGRFSGRQFSNSRSEMNVSTLELGDSALYLCASSLSGEGRLNIQYFGAGTRLSVL.

The gene calls are TRBV12-3 or TRBV12-4 and TRBJ2-3; TCRdb's D call, TRBD1, is unchecked because there is no DNA. The CDR3 covers 16 residues. CDR3 sequence reads: CASSLYRQPGADTQYF.

The V gene is TRBV2, the J gene TRBJ2-1; TCRdb indicates TRBD2, and absent DNA this call remains unverified. Germline CDR1 reads SNHLY; CDR2 reads FYNNEI. The CDR3 totals 13 residues. CDR3 loop: CASSEWREDEQFF.